A selection of T cell receptor beta chains follows, all from one sample in a study of identical twins. TCRdb used MiXCR to reprocess the 5' RACE reads, holding one entry per CDR3 protein. The sample has 260,000 or so distinct CDR3 sequences; 7.5% are singletons. The sample also formed part of further work on yellow fever vaccine responses in identical twins.

The specimen sequenced was CD8+ T cells sorted from blood. Every receptor here comes from a young woman in good health. The CDR3 runs from the conserved cysteine through the conserved F or W. The D gene is left open where the match is weak. Only some rows state a clone size, as once, few, many or a class for expanded clones.

V	size	length	D	J	DNA	CDR3
TRBV12-3/TRBV12-4	-	15	TRBD1	TRBJ1-2	TGTGCCAGCAGTGCCTGGGACAGGGATACGGGAGGCTACACCTTC	CASSAWDRDTGGYTF
TRBV14	-	12	-	TRBJ2-2	TGTGCCAGTCATGACGGCACCGGGGAGCTGTTTTTT	CASHDGTGELFF
TRBV7-9	many	11	TRBD2	TRBJ2-7	TGTGCCAGCAGCCACGGGAGGGAGCAGTACTTC	CASSHGREQYF
TRBV20-1	few	14	-	TRBJ2-1	TGCAGTGCTAGAGATCATCAGGTGTACAATGAGCAGTTCTTC	CSARDHQVYNEQFF
TRBV29-1	many	14	-	TRBJ2-7	TGCAGCGTTGAAGTGGGGCAGAGCTCCTACGAGCAGTACTTC	CSVEVGQSSYEQYF
TRBV24-1	many	14	-	TRBJ1-1	TGTGCCACCAGCGCCGATTCGAGGAACACTGAAGCTTTCTTT	CATSADSRNTEAFF
TRBV12-3/TRBV12-4	-	16	TRBD2	TRBJ2-1	TGTGCCAGCAGTGGGGGGACTAGCGGGAGTCGGAATGAGCAGTTCTTC	CASSGGTSGSRNEQFF
TRBV4-1	-	14	-	TRBJ2-3	TGCGCCAGCAGCCCAAGCGGTAGTGTAGATACGCAGTATTTT	CASSPSGSVDTQYF
TRBV7-8	-	14	TRBD1	TRBJ2-7	TGTGCCAGCAGCCCGACAGGGGCCGCATACGAGCAGTACTTC	CASSPTGAAYEQYF
TRBV6-5	-	15	-	TRBJ1-6	TGTGCCAGCAGTTACGGCGCCGGGGATAATTCACCCCTCCACTTT	CASSYGAGDNSPLHF
TRBV20-1	many	17	TRBD1	TRBJ2-1	TGCAGTGCTAGAGGCGGGACAGGGGGCGAGAAGTACAATGAGCAGTTCTTC	CSARGGTGGEKYNEQFF
TRBV14	-	10	-	TRBJ1-1	TGTGCCAGCAGCCCCCATCCTGCTTTCTTT	CASSPHPAFF
TRBV2	few	15	-	TRBJ2-7	TGTGCCAGCAGTGGGGAGGCAGGCCCGACCTACGAGCAGTACTTC	CASSGEAGPTYEQYF
TRBV12-3/TRBV12-4	many	12	-	TRBJ2-3	TGTGCCAGCGGAACGCCCTTTGATACGCAGTATTTT	CASGTPFDTQYF
TRBV13	many	14	TRBD1	TRBJ1-2	TGTGCCAGCAGCTATTTCACAGGGGGCTTGGGCTACACCTTC	CASSYFTGGLGYTF
TRBV12-3/TRBV12-4	few	14	-	TRBJ1-1	TGTGCCAGCAGCGCACCAGGGCGGAGGACTGAAGCTTTCTTT	CASSAPGRRTEAFF
TRBV6-5	-	15	TRBD2	TRBJ2-1	TGTGCCAGCAGTTACTCCAGCGGGAGGGCCAATGAGCAGTTCTTC	CASSYSSGRANEQFF
TRBV7-3	few	13	-	TRBJ2-1	TGTGCCAGCAGCTTAGGAAGTGGCGATGAGCAGTTCTTC	CASSLGSGDEQFF
TRBV7-6	-	12	-	TRBJ2-3	TGTGCCAGCAGCTTATATTCAGATACGCAGTATTTT	CASSLYSDTQYF
TRBV29-1	few	13	-	TRBJ2-2	TGCAGCTACCGACTCGCCAACACCGGGGAGCTGTTTTTT	CSYRLANTGELFF
TRBV7-2	few	15	TRBD2	TRBJ2-7	TGTGCCAGCAGCTTAAAACCCCTAGCGGCCTACGAGCAGTACTTC	CASSLKPLAAYEQYF
TRBV19	few	13	TRBD1	TRBJ1-5	TGTGCCAGAGGACAGGGGGCCAATCAGCCCCAGCATTTT	CARGQGANQPQHF
TRBV4-1	many	15	TRBD1	TRBJ1-2	TGCGCCAGCAGCCAAGTCGGGACAGGGGACTATGGCTACACCTTC	CASSQVGTGDYGYTF
TRBV12-3/TRBV12-4	many	14	-	TRBJ2-1	TGTGCCAGCAGCACAATTCTGACGCTGGGTGAGCAGTTCTTC	CASSTILTLGEQFF
TRBV7-8	-	16	TRBD1	TRBJ1-5	TGTGCCAGCAGGGCACAGGGGTTAAGTGACGCCCAGCCCCAGCATTTT	CASRAQGLSDAQPQHF
TRBV21-1	-	17	-	TRBJ2-7	TGTGCCAGCAGCGGGCGAATTATGGGGGGCAGATCCTACGAGCAGTACTTC	CASSGRIMGGRSYEQYF
TRBV27	-	15	-	TRBJ2-4	TGTGCCAGCAGTTCGGACAGCAAAAGGGGAAACATTCAGTACTTC	CASSSDSKRGNIQYF
TRBV12-3/TRBV12-4	many	14	-	TRBJ1-2	TGTGCCAGCAGTTTCGGGGGAAGTCTCTATGGCTACACCTTC	CASSFGGSLYGYTF
TRBV7-6	-	17	-	TRBJ2-3	TGTGCCAGCAGCTTAGGATTAGGGGGAGGCCACACAGATACGCAGTATTTT	CASSLGLGGGHTDTQYF
TRBV6-5	-	11	-	TRBJ2-7	TGTGCCAGCAGTTGGAGGGGCGAGCAGTACTTC	CASSWRGEQYF
TRBV20-1	many	13	-	TRBJ1-4	TGCAGTGCGAATGCGGGATCCAATGAAAAACTGTTTTTT	CSANAGSNEKLFF
TRBV7-9	few	15	TRBD2	TRBJ2-2	TGTGCCAGCAGGTTTCCTACTAGCGACACCGGGGAGCTGTTTTTT	CASRFPTSDTGELFF
TRBV27	-	14	TRBD1	TRBJ1-5	TGTGCCAGCAGCAAACAGGGGAACAATCAGCCCCAGCATTTT	CASSKQGNNQPQHF
TRBV29-1	few	13	-	TRBJ1-4	TGCAGCGTTGAAGGGGCTTCTGAGGAAAAACTGTTTTTT	CSVEGASEEKLFF
TRBV10-1	few	12	-	TRBJ2-7	TGCGCCACCCGATCAGGTGGCGGAGAGCAGTACTTC	CATRSGGGEQYF
TRBV3-1	few	15	-	TRBJ2-3	TGTGCCAGCAGCCAAGATCAGGGCGGCACAGATACGCAGTATTTT	CASSQDQGGTDTQYF
TRBV5-1	few	14	-	TRBJ2-1	TGCGCCAGCAGCTTGGCCGGGTACCACAATGAGCAGTTCTTC	CASSLAGYHNEQFF
TRBV6-2/TRBV6-3	few	16	-	TRBJ2-7	TGTGCCAGCAGTTACTCGAGCGACGGGAGTCGGTACGAGCAGTACTTC	CASSYSSDGSRYEQYF
TRBV19	few	15	TRBD2	TRBJ2-1	TGTGCCAGTAGTTTCTCTAGCGGGGGGGCCGGTGAGCAGTTCTTC	CASSFSSGGAGEQFF
TRBV12-5	few	14	-	TRBJ2-1	TGTGCTAGTGGTTTGGCTATCAACTACAATGAGCAGTTCTTC	CASGLAINYNEQFF
TRBV2	few	17	TRBD2	TRBJ2-1	TGTGCCAGCAGTGATAATTCGGGCGTGGGAGGGTCAAATGAGCAGTTCTTC	CASSDNSGVGGSNEQFF
TRBV4-1	many	14	-	TRBJ1-4	TGCGCCAGCAGCCAAGGCCGGGTAAATGAAAAACTGTTTTTT	CASSQGRVNEKLFF